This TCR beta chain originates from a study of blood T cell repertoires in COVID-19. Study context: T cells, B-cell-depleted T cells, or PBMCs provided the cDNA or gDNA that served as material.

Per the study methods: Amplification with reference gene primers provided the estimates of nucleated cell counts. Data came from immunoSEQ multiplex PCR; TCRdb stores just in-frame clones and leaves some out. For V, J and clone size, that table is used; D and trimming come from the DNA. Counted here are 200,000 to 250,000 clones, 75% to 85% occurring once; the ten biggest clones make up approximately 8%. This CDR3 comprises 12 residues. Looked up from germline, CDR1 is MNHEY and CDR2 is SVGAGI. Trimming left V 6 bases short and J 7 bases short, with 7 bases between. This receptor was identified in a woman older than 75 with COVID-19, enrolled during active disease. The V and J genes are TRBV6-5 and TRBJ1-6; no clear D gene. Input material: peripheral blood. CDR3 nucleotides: TGTGCCAGCAGGTTCTCCAATTCACCCCTCCACTTT. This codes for CASRFSNSPLHF.